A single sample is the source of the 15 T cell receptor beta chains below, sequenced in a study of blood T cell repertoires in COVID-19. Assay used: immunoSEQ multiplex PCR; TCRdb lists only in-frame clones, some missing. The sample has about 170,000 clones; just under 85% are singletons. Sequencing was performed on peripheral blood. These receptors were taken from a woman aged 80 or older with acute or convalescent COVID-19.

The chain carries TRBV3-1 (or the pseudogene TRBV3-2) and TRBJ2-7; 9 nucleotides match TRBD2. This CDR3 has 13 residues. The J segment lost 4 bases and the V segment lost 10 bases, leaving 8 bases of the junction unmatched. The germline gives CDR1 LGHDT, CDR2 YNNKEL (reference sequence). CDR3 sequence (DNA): TGTGCCACCCGTGGGACTAGCTGGTACGAGCAGTACTTC. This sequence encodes CATRGTSWYEQYF.

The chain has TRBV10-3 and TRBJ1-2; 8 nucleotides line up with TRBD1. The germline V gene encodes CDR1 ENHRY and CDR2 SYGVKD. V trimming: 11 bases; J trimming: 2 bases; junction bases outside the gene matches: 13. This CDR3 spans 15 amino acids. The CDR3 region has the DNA TGTGCCGTGACTCAGGGGGCCATTGCCAACTATGGCTACACCTTC. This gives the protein CAVTQGAIANYGYTF.

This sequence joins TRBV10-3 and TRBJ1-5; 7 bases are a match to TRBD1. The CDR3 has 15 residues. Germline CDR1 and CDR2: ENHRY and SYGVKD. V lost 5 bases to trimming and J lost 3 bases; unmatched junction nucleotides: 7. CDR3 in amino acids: CAISPDRAHNQPQHF. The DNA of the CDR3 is TGTGCCATCAGTCCCGACAGGGCCCACAATCAGCCCCAGCATTTT.

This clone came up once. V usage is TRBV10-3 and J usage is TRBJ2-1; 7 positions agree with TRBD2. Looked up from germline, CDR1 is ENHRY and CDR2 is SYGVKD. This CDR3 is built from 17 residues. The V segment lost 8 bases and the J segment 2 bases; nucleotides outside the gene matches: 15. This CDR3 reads CAICGEGGRGTYNEQFF. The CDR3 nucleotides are TGTGCCATCTGTGGGGAGGGCGGGAGAGGGACCTACAATGAGCAGTTCTTC.

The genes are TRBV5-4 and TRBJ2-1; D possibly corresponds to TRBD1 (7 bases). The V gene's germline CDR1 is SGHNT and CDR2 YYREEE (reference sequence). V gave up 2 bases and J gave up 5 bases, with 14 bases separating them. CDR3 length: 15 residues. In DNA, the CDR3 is TGTGCCAGCAGCTTTACGCAGGGGGGACACAATGAGCAGTTCTTC. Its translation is CASSFTQGGHNEQFF.

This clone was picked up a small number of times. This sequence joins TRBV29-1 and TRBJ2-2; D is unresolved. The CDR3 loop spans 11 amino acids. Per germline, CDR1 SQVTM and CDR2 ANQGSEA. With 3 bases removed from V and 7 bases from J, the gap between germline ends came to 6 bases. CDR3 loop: CSVERNGELFF. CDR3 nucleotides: TGCAGCGTTGAGAGGAACGGGGAGCTGTTTTTT.

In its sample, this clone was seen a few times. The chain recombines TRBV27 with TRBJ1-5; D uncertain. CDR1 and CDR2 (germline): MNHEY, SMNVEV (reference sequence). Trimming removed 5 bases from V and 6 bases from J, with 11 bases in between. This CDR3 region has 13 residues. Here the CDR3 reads CASSRLGSQPQHF. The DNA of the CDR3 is TGTGCCAGCAGTAGGTTAGGGAGTCAGCCCCAGCATTTT.

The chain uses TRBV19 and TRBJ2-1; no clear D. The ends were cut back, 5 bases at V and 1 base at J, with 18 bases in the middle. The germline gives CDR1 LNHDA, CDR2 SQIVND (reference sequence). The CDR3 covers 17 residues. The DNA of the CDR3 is TGTGCCAGTAGTCCCTATAACGGGTTGAGTTCCTACAATGAGCAGTTCTTC. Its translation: CASSPYNGLSSYNEQFF.

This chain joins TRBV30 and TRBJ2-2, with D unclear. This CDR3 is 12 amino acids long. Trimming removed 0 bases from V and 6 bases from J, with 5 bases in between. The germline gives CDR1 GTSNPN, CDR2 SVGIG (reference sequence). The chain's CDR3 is CAWSVHAGELFF. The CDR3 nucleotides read TGTGCCTGGAGTGTACACGCCGGGGAGCTGTTTTTT. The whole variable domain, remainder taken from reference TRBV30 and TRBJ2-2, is SQTIHQWPATLVQPVGSPLSLECTVEGTSNPNLYWYRQAAGRGLQLLFYSVGIGQISSEVPQNLSASRPQDRQFILSSKKLLLSDSGFYLCAWSVHAGELFFGEGSRLTVL.

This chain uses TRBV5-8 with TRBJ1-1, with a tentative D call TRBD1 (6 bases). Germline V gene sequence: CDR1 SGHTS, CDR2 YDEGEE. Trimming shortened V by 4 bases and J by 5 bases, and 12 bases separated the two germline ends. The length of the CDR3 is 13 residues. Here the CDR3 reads CASSVHRVTEAFF. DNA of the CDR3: TGTGCCAGCAGCGTCCACAGGGTGACTGAAGCTTTCTTT.

The CDR3 protein is CASSRSGAGNTIYF. The CDR3 nucleotides read TGTGCCAGCAGCCGCTCCGGTGCTGGAAACACCATATATTTT. The rearrangement joins TRBV14 to TRBJ1-3, with D hard to call. V lost 4 bases and J 2 bases, leaving 9 bases between the germline ends. From germline, CDR1 is SGHDN and CDR2 FVKESK. The CDR3 has 14 residues.

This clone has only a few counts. The CDR3 nucleotides are TGCGCCAGCAGCTCGGGGAGCACCTACAATGAGCAGTTCTTC. Encoded protein: CASSSGSTYNEQFF. J is TRBJ2-1 and V is TRBV5-1; D might be TRBD2 (5 bases). CDR3 length: 14 residues. The germline V and J ends were trimmed by 3 bases and 2 bases, with 9 bases remaining between them. CDR1 is SGHRS, CDR2 YFSETQ, per germline.

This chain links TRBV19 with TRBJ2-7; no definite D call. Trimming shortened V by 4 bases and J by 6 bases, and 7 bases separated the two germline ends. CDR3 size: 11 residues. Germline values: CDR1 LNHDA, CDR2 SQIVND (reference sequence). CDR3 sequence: CASSRLGEQYF. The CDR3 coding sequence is TGTGCCAGTAGTAGACTGGGCGAGCAGTACTTC.

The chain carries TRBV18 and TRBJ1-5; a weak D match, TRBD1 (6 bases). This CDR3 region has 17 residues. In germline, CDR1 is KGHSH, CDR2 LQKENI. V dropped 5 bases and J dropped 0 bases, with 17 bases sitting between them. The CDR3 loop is CASSSRERGYSNQPQHF. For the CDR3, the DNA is TGTGCCAGCTCATCACGAGAAAGGGGGTATAGCAATCAGCCCCAGCATTTT.

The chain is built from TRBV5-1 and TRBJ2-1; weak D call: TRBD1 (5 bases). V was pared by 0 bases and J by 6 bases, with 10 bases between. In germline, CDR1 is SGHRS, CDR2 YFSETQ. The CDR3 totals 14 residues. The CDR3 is CASSLVARVNEQFF. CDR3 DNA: TGCGCCAGCAGCTTGGTAGCCAGGGTCAATGAGCAGTTCTTC.